A selection of T cell receptor beta chains follows, all from one sample in a study of cytomegalovirus exposure and HLA in healthy donors. The method was immunoSEQ multiplex PCR; TCRdb's version includes in-frame clones alone and lacks a portion of them. The data contain more than 200,000 clones, approximately 70% of them singletons. The sample was PBMCs. The source is a middle-aged man in good health and CMV-seropositive. CDR3s include the opening cysteine and the closing phenylalanine or tryptophan. D genes are given only for firm matches. The listing skips clone size in some rows; elsewhere it reads once, few, many or a size class.

abundance	v_gene	d_gene	j_gene	CDR3nt	CDR3aa
.	TRBV11-3	.	TRBJ1-6	TGTGCCAGCAGCTTAGTCCGGGATTCACCCCTCCACTTT	CASSLVRDSPLHF
.	TRBV6-5	.	TRBJ1-1	TGTGCCACCCGGAACACTGAAGCTTTCTTT	CATRNTEAFF
.	TRBV10-3	TRBD1	TRBJ1-2	TGTGCCATCAGTCCGGGACAGGGAGGGTTTGAGGGTGGCTACACCTTC	CAISPGQGGFEGGYTF
.	TRBV4-1	.	TRBJ2-2	TGCGCCAGCAGCCCGACAGGAAGTAGCCTGCGCACCGGGGAGCTGTTTTTT	CASSPTGSSLRTGELFF
few	TRBV18	.	TRBJ2-7	TGTGCCAGCTCACCGAGGGCTGATCTAAGGGACGAGCAGTACTTC	CASSPRADLRDEQYF
.	TRBV10-3	TRBD1	TRBJ2-7	TGTGCCATTGGGGACAGCCCCTACGAGCAGTACTTC	CAIGDSPYEQYF
.	TRBV28	.	TRBJ2-4	TGTGCCAGCAGTCCAGTGCCCCAAAACATTCAGTACTTC	CASSPVPQNIQYF
few	TRBV19	.	TRBJ2-7	TGTGCCAGTAGTATGGCAGGGTGGTACGAGCAGTACTTC	CASSMAGWYEQYF
.	TRBV7-8	TRBD2	TRBJ2-5	TGTGCCAGTGCCAGGGAGGGGAGAATGGAGACCCAGTACTTC	CASAREGRMETQYF
.	TRBV27	TRBD1	TRBJ1-2	TGTGCCAGCAGTTTAGAGGGGGGACAGGGTGTTTTGGGAGGCTACACCTTC	CASSLEGGQGVLGGYTF
.	TRBV5-1	.	TRBJ1-2	TGCGCCAGCAGCGCCAGGGGAGGGGGCTACACCTTC	CASSARGGGYTF
.	TRBV27	TRBD1	TRBJ1-2	TGTGCCAGCAGTAGGACAGGGAACTATGGCTACACCTTC	CASSRTGNYGYTF
.	TRBV28	.	TRBJ1-6	TGTGCCAGCAGTTTTTTTCTCATTAGCTCCTATAATTCACCCCTCCACTTT	CASSFFLISSYNSPLHF
.	TRBV6-5	TRBD2	TRBJ2-1	TGTGCCAGCAGTAAGGGACTAGCGGACAATGAGCAGTTCTTC	CASSKGLADNEQFF
.	TRBV14	.	TRBJ1-4	TGTGCCAGCAGCCGGGGGGGTTCTGAAAAACTGTTTTTT	CASSRGGSEKLFF
.	TRBV4-1	.	TRBJ2-7	TGCGCCAGCAGCCAAGACGGGACTTCTGGGTACGAGCAGTACTTC	CASSQDGTSGYEQYF
.	TRBV5-4	TRBD2	TRBJ2-1	TGTGCCAGCAGGCAGGGTGGACTAGCGGCCTACAATGAGCAGTTCTTC	CASRQGGLAAYNEQFF
.	TRBV29-1	TRBD1	TRBJ1-3	TGCAGCGCCGCCGGGACAGGGGGAATTGGAAACACCATATATTTT	CSAAGTGGIGNTIYF
few	TRBV10-3	.	TRBJ1-1	TGTGCCACCGGTCCGGGAAACCGAAACACTGAAGCTTTCTTT	CATGPGNRNTEAFF
few	TRBV6-1	.	TRBJ1-1	TGTGCCAGCAGTGAAAATCTGCGGGGGAGGAGCACTGAAGCTTTCTTT	CASSENLRGRSTEAFF
few	TRBV27	TRBD1	TRBJ2-5	TGTGCCAGCAGTACTCAACAGGGGGGTAGGGAGACCCAGTACTTC	CASSTQQGGRETQYF
.	TRBV19	TRBD1	TRBJ1-3	TGTGCCAGTTCGACAGGGGTTTCTGGAAACACCATATATTTT	CASSTGVSGNTIYF
.	TRBV19	TRBD2	TRBJ2-7	TGTGCCAGTTCCCCCCCTAGCGGGAGGACTACCGTCTACGAGCAGTACTTC	CASSPPSGRTTVYEQYF
few	TRBV28	TRBD1	TRBJ1-5	TGTGCCAGCAGTTTGACACAGGGGGGCCTTAGGGCCCAGCATTTT	CASSLTQGGLRAQHF
.	TRBV18	TRBD1	TRBJ2-7	TGTGCCAGCTCACCCTCAATGAAAGGGACAGGGAACGAGCAGTACTTC	CASSPSMKGTGNEQYF
.	TRBV5-6	.	TRBJ1-2	TGTGCCAGCAGCTTGGGTGCAGGCGTGGGCGGCTACACCTTC	CASSLGAGVGGYTF
.	TRBV5-4	.	TRBJ1-1	TGTGCCAGCAGCTTCCGGGGGGCGCGAATCTCTGAAGCTTTCTTT	CASSFRGARISEAFF
.	TRBV19	TRBD1	TRBJ2-7	TGTGCCAGTAGTTATGACAGGGGGCGCCCCTACGAGCAGTACTTC	CASSYDRGRPYEQYF
few	TRBV27	TRBD1	TRBJ1-5	TGTGCCACCCGGACAGGGGAAAACAATCAGCCCCAGCATTTT	CATRTGENNQPQHF
.	TRBV19	TRBD1	TRBJ1-5	TGTGCCAGTACGTCTATGGGACAGGGGTCCAATCAGCCCCAGCATTTT	CASTSMGQGSNQPQHF
once	TRBV5-3	.	TRBJ2-6	TGTGCCAGAAGCTCCCCTAGATGGGTCTCTGGGGCCAACGTCCTGACTTTC	CARSSPRWVSGANVLTF
few	TRBV19	TRBD1	TRBJ1-1	TGTGCCAGTAGTATGGGGACAGGTGTCTCCACTGAAGCTTTCTTT	CASSMGTGVSTEAFF
.	TRBV5-1	.	TRBJ1-1	TGCGCCAGCAGCCCAGGGGCCGAGAACACTGAAGCTTTCTTT	CASSPGAENTEAFF
.	TRBV18	.	TRBJ2-3	TGTGCCAGCTCACCACGGCAGACAACAGATACGCAGTATTTT	CASSPRQTTDTQYF
few	TRBV29-1	TRBD2	TRBJ2-3	TGCAGCGCGGAGCGGCGGGGGGGGCAGTATTTT	CSAERRGGQYF
.	TRBV28	.	TRBJ1-1	TGTGCCAGCAGTACTCGGGGAGCCAACACTGAAGCTTTCTTT	CASSTRGANTEAFF
few	TRBV19	TRBD2	TRBJ2-3	TGTGCCAGTAGTAGAACTAGCGGGGAATTCGATACGCAGTATTTT	CASSRTSGEFDTQYF
.	TRBV6-5	TRBD2	TRBJ2-2	TGTGCCAGCAGTTTCTTTCCTAGCGGGGGGACCGGGGAGCTGTTTTTT	CASSFFPSGGTGELFF
.	TRBV19	TRBD1	TRBJ2-5	TGTGCCAGTAGTATAGGAGGGGGCGCTTCACCAGAGACCCAGTACTTC	CASSIGGGASPETQYF
.	TRBV6-5	.	TRBJ2-2	TGTGCCAGCAGTTACGATGGGGGGGGGCAGAGGCGGGAGCTGTTTTTT	CASSYDGGGQRRELFF
.	TRBV7-9	.	TRBJ1-1	TGTTCCAGCAGCTTAGCCGCGGGGAGCCCTGAAGCTTTCTTT	CSSSLAAGSPEAFF
.	TRBV7-9	.	TRBJ1-4	TGTTCCAGCAGCTTAGGATTGACAGCCTTTAATGAAAAACTGTTTTTT	CSSSLGLTAFNEKLFF
.	TRBV4-1	.	TRBJ1-2	TGCGCCAGCAGCCAGAGGACAGTAGGAGGCTACACCTTC	CASSQRTVGGYTF
few	TRBV9	TRBD2	TRBJ2-1	TGTGCCAGCAGCGTAGGACCGACTAGCGGGGGCGACTACAATGAGCAGTTCTTC	CASSVGPTSGGDYNEQFF
.	TRBV9	TRBD1	TRBJ2-3	TGTGCCAGCAGCGCCCGCGGACAGGGTGAGACAGATACGCAGTATTTT	CASSARGQGETDTQYF
.	TRBV6-5	.	TRBJ1-3	TGTGCCAGCAGTTACTCCCAGACAGCCTCTGGAAACACCATATATTTT	CASSYSQTASGNTIYF
many	TRBV5-5	.	TRBJ2-2	TGTGCCAGCAGCCCACGATGGGCCACCGGGGAGCTGTTTTTT	CASSPRWATGELFF
.	TRBV5-6	TRBD1	TRBJ1-2	TGTGCCAGCAGCTCTACAGGGGTCCACACCTTC	CASSSTGVHTF
.	TRBV7-2	TRBD2	TRBJ2-1	TGTGCCAGCAGCTTAAGGGGACTAGTGTACAATGAGCAGTTCTTC	CASSLRGLVYNEQFF
.	TRBV5-1	.	TRBJ2-3	TGCGCCAGCACCTCGACACCTCGCACAGATACGCAGTATTTT	CASTSTPRTDTQYF
once	TRBV4-3	TRBD1	TRBJ2-7	TGCGCCAGCAGCCAAGAACGGACAGGGGGCGAGCAGTACTTC	CASSQERTGGEQYF
.	TRBV18	.	TRBJ1-5	TGTGCCAGCTCACCTTCGGACAGCTCTAATCAGCCCCAGCATTTT	CASSPSDSSNQPQHF
.	TRBV5-6	.	TRBJ1-6	TGTGCCAGCAGCTACAGGGACACGAGAAATTCACCCCTCCACTTT	CASSYRDTRNSPLHF